This T cell receptor beta chain was sequenced for a study of T-cell reconstitution after alpha-beta-depleted transplantation in children. TCRbeta library construction was performed incorporating unique molecular identifiers. TCRdb reanalysed the PCR reads using MiXCR and keeps one entry per CDR3 protein. Of about 610,000 distinct CDR3 sequences detected, under 12% appear once; the ten largest clones hold roughly 4%. In this sample, this clonotype turned up many times. The CDR3 totals 15 residues. From germline, CDR1 is SGHRS and CDR2 YFSETQ. V lost 0 bases and J lost 0, with 7 bases in between. The input for sequencing was PBMCs from the stem cell graft donor, taken from the stem cell graft. The TCR was taken from a human donor who donated a stem cell graft to a child with acute myeloid leukemia. The chain uses TRBV5-1 and TRBJ2-1; D uncertain. CDR3 nucleotide sequence: TGCGCCAGCAGCTTGGCACTCAGCTCCTACAATGAGCAGTTCTTC. Translating gives CASSLALSSYNEQFF.